Listed below are T cell receptor beta chains from one sample, sequenced in a study of spatial heterogeneity in lung cancer. TCRdb re-called the 5' RACE reads with MiXCR, one entry per CDR3 protein. The sample carries 48,000 or so distinct CDR3 sequences, around 5.2% recorded once. The sequenced sample was PBMCs, obtained at surgery. These receptors were obtained from a male donor with early-stage non-small cell lung cancer. Each CDR3 is given with its conserved first and last residue. D genes are given only for firm matches. The listing skips clone size in some rows; elsewhere it reads once, few, many or a size class.

clone size	V gene	D gene	J gene	CDR3 protein	CDR3 DNA
many	TRBV12-3/TRBV12-4	NA	TRBJ1-1	CASSFRAGIQKTEAFF	TGTGCCAGCAGTTTTCGAGCGGGAATACAGAAGACTGAAGCTTTCTTT
NA	TRBV19	TRBD2	TRBJ2-2	CASSKLADTGELFF	TGTGCCAGTAGTAAACTAGCGGACACCGGGGAGCTGTTTTTT
many	TRBV29-1	NA	TRBJ1-2	CSVEDSGGTYGYTF	TGCAGCGTTGAAGATAGTGGTGGAACTTATGGCTACACCTTC
few	TRBV7-3	NA	TRBJ2-2	CASSLKPAWGTGSGELFF	TGTGCCAGCAGCTTAAAACCCGCCTGGGGGACGGGTTCCGGGGAGCTGTTTTTT
many	TRBV6-1	NA	TRBJ1-1	CASSESRGSGEAFF	TGTGCCAGCAGTGAAAGTCGAGGTTCGGGAGAAGCTTTCTTT
few	TRBV7-9	TRBD1	TRBJ1-4	CASSSDRGGEKLFF	TGTGCCAGCAGCTCCGACAGGGGAGGAGAAAAACTGTTTTTT
many	TRBV7-2	NA	TRBJ2-7	CASSGAYYEQYF	TGTGCCAGCAGCGGGGCGTACTACGAGCAGTACTTC
many	TRBV5-1	NA	TRBJ2-5	CASSLDLRQETQYF	TGCGCCAGCAGCTTGGACTTGCGGCAAGAGACCCAGTACTTC
many	TRBV18	TRBD2	TRBJ2-5	CASSPPTGGGETQYF	TGTGCCAGCTCACCACCGACGGGAGGGGGAGAGACCCAGTACTTC
NA	TRBV20-1	TRBD2	TRBJ2-1	CSARGLLTSGRWSSYNEQFF	TGCAGTGCTAGAGGACTACTGACTAGCGGGAGGTGGAGCTCCTACAATGAGCAGTTCTTC
medium-sized	TRBV4-2	TRBD1	TRBJ2-7	CASSIRQGINEQYF	TGTGCCAGCAGCATCAGACAGGGGATCAACGAGCAGTACTTC
NA	TRBV20-1	NA	TRBJ2-3	CSARVSTDTQYF	TGCAGTGCTAGGGTCAGCACAGATACGCAGTATTTT
many	TRBV4-1	NA	TRBJ1-1	CASSNTRRAFF	TGCGCCAGCAGCAACACCAGGAGAGCTTTCTTT
many	TRBV12-3/TRBV12-4	TRBD1	TRBJ2-7	CASSPPPGGEQYF	TGTGCCAGCAGTCCCCCCCCAGGGGGCGAGCAGTACTTC